Presented here are 21 T cell receptor beta chains from one specimen sequenced in a study of T cell repertoires in cytomegalovirus infection. In TCRdb, the reads were re-called with MiXCR into one record per CDR3 protein. Of roughly 600,000 distinct CDR3 sequences in the sample, 20% to 25% are singletons; the top ten hold roughly 8%. Input material: CD8+ T cells from PBMCs. Receptors were obtained from a human donor in good health (CMV status not recorded). Some clones in this sample may be carry-over from other donors' samples.

This clonotype has only a few counts. The chain links TRBV15 to TRBJ2-1; 7 positions match TRBD2. With 3 bases clipped from V and 5 bases from J, the junction kept 4 bases outside the gene matches. This CDR3 is 14 amino acids long. CDR1 LNHNV and CDR2 YYDKDF come from the germline V gene (reference sequence). CDR3 DNA: TGTGCCACCAGCAGGGGAGGGGTTGACAATGAGCAGTTCTTC. Translation: CATSRGGVDNEQFF. Combining the CDR3 with reference TRBV15 and TRBJ2-1 gives the whole variable domain DAMVIQNPRYQVTQFGKPVTLSCSQTLNHNVMYWYQQKSSQAPKLLFHYYDKDFNNEADTPDNFQSRRPNTSFCFLDIRSPGLGDTAMYLCATSRGGVDNEQFFGPGTRLTVL.

This clonotype was seen a single time. Just one base apart from a much larger clone, this may be a read error. The chain joins TRBV14 to TRBJ2-1; D remains ambiguous. The CDR3 has 14 residues. Germline CDR1 reads SGHDN; CDR2 reads FVKESK. The CDR3 nucleotides read TGTGCCAGCAGCCAAGGGTCTCCGTACAATGAGCAGCTCTTC. Residues: CASSQGSPYNEQLF.

The chain links TRBV28 to TRBJ1-2; possibly TRBD1 for D (6 bases). Trimming left V 3 bases short and J 4 bases short, with 12 bases between. This CDR3 region has 14 residues. Germline CDR1 and CDR2: MDHEN and SYDVKM. The CDR3, as DNA: TGTGCCAGCAGTTTGGCAGGGGCCCCCTATGGCTACACCTTC. Protein sequence: CASSLAGAPYGYTF.

The V call is TRBV28, the J call TRBJ2-7; D is possibly TRBD1 or TRBD2 (5 bases each). Germline values: CDR1 MDHEN, CDR2 SYDVKM. Trimming took off 9 bases at V and 5 bases at J, with 11 bases between the two ends. The CDR3 contains 11 residues. The CDR3: CASSDSDEQYV. CDR3 nucleotides: TGTGCCAGTAGCGACAGCGACGAGCAGTACGTC.

This clonotype was seen at least ten times. V gene TRBV25-1 combines with J gene TRBJ1-1; no clear D. The germline gives CDR1 MGHDK, CDR2 SYGVNS. The CDR3 is made up of 13 amino acids. Trimming removed 3 bases at V and 5 bases at J, with 10 bases between. The CDR3: CASSDMIRTEAFF. CDR3 DNA: TGTGCCAGCAGTGATATGATACGGACTGAAGCTTTCTTT.

CDR3 sequence (DNA): TGTGCCAGCAGCTTGGACGGGGCTAGCTCCTACAATGAGCAGTTCTTC. Its translation: CASSLDGASSYNEQFF. This sequence joins TRBV11-2 and TRBJ2-1, with D perhaps TRBD1 or TRBD2 (5 bases each). The germline gives CDR1 SGHAT, CDR2 FQNNGV. This CDR3 is 16 amino acids long. V lost 3 bases, J lost 0 bases, and 12 bases lay in between.

J is TRBJ2-7 and V is TRBV6-2 or TRBV6-3; D call uncertain. The ends were cut back, 2 bases at V and 6 bases at J, with 14 bases in the middle. The germline CDR1 and CDR2 sequences are MNHEY and SVGEGT. The CDR3 runs to 14 residues. The CDR3 protein is CASSYGATYSEQYV. The CDR3 DNA reads TGTGCCAGCAGTTACGGCGCCACCTACTCCGAGCAGTACGTC.

The chain has TRBV28 and TRBJ2-3, with TRBD2 identical over 11 bases. This CDR3 has 16 amino acids. Germline CDR1 and CDR2: MDHEN and SYDVKM. V gave up 2 bases and J gave up 2 bases; unmatched junction bases: 3. The CDR3 region has the DNA TGTGCCAGCAGTTTAGTAGCGGGGGGGTCCACAGATACGCAGTATTTT. Its protein is CASSLVAGGSTDTQYF.

Only a few counts were recorded for this clonotype. The V gene is TRBV4-1, the J gene TRBJ2-7; tentatively, D is TRBD1 (5 bases). The CDR3 consists of 15 residues. Looked up from germline, CDR1 is MGHRA and CDR2 is YSYEKL. V was clipped by 4 bases and J by 4 bases, with 17 bases between them. This chain's CDR3 is CASSPTRGGDYEQYF. DNA for the CDR3: TGCGCCAGCAGCCCCACAAGGGGTGGTGATTACGAGCAGTACTTC.

This clonotype has at least ten counts. The V gene is TRBV7-6, the J gene TRBJ1-5; no clear D gene. V lost 5 bases and J 2 bases, leaving 10 bases between the germline ends. This CDR3 has 14 amino acids. Germline V gives CDR1 SGHVS, CDR2 FNYEAQ. DNA of the CDR3: TGTGCCAGCAGCCAATACCTTGGCAATCAGCCCCAGCATTTT. This codes for CASSQYLGNQPQHF.

The chain joins TRBV10-3 to TRBJ1-2, with D hard to call. The CDR3 consists of 15 residues. CDR1 is ENHRY and CDR2 is SYGVKD in the germline V gene. Trimming pared 0 bases from V and 5 bases from J, leaving 13 bases between. CDR3 loop: CAISESSMDLYGYTF. In nucleotides, the CDR3 is TGTGCCATCAGTGAGTCTAGTATGGATCTTTATGGCTACACCTTC.

This clonotype has ten or more counts. The chain joins TRBV28 to TRBJ2-7; D unresolved. Trimming left V 5 bases short and J 4 bases short, with 12 bases between. Germline V gene sequence: CDR1 MDHEN, CDR2 SYDVKM. The CDR3 is 13 residues long. The CDR3 DNA follows: TGTGCCAGCAGTCCTCTTGGCAGGTACGAGCAGTACGTC. Translation: CASSPLGRYEQYV.

With respect to this clonotype: An end of the junction differs from the germline gene, which may be a read error. This rearrangement joins TRBV6-2 or TRBV6-3 to TRBJ1-6; the D is unclear. The CDR3 has 15 amino acids. Germline CDR1 is MNHEY and CDR2 is SVGEGT. CDR3 amino acids: CASRSTYSYNPPLHF. The CDR3 DNA follows: TGTGCCAGCAGAAGTACTTACTCCTATAATCCACCCCTCCACTTT.

This clonotype occurred a few times. The gene calls are TRBV4-3 and TRBJ2-1, with 7 bases fitting TRBD1. With V trimmed by 4 bases and J by 4 bases, 10 bases remained unmatched. Germline loops: CDR1 LGHNA, CDR2 YSLEER. The CDR3 has 16 residues. CDR3 DNA sequence: TGCGCCAGCAGCCCGAGGGTTGGGACAGTATACAATGAGCAGTTCTTC. Translating it yields CASSPRVGTVYNEQFF.

V gene TRBV20-1 combines with J gene TRBJ2-2, with D uncertain. Per germline, CDR1 DFQATT and CDR2 SNEGSKA (reference sequence). Trimming pared 2 bases from V and 3 bases from J, leaving 7 bases between. CDR3 length: 13 amino acids. CDR3: CSARTSHTGELFF. The CDR3 bases are TGCAGTGCTAGAACATCCCACACCGGGGAGCTGTTTTTT.

The rearrangement links TRBV9 to TRBJ2-6; 8 bases agree with TRBD1. The CDR3 contains 18 residues. Germline CDR1 reads SGDLS; CDR2 reads YYNGEE. V lost 0 bases to trimming and J lost 0 bases; unmatched junction nucleotides: 5. This CDR3 reads CASSVARTGNSGANVLTF. DNA of the CDR3: TGTGCCAGCAGCGTAGCCCGGACAGGGAACTCTGGGGCCAACGTCCTGACTTTC.

This clonotype was observed many times. V is TRBV7-2 and J is TRBJ1-1, with D uncertain. The CDR3 is 15 residues long. Germline V lookup: CDR1 SGHTA, CDR2 FQGNSA. The ends were cut back, 5 bases at V and 1 base at J, with 14 bases in the middle. In DNA form, the CDR3 reads TGTGCCAGCAGCCCCCGGGGATTCGGGAACACTGAAGCTTTCTTT. Translation gives CASSPRGFGNTEAFF.

This clonotype has just a few counts. The chain is built from TRBV9 and TRBJ1-5, with D perhaps TRBD1 (5 bases). V was clipped by 4 bases and J by 7 bases, with 12 bases between them. This CDR3 comprises 13 residues. Germline CDR1 reads SGDLS; CDR2 reads YYNGEE. DNA of the CDR3: TGTGCCAGCAGCCCATCCGGGGGGCAGCCCCAGCATTTT. It encodes CASSPSGGQPQHF.

At least ten counts were recorded for this clonotype. V is TRBV11-2 and J is TRBJ2-3, with TRBD1 matching over 7 bases. Losses at the gene ends were 5 bases for V and 11 bases for J; bases not matched to a gene: 10. The germline V gene has CDR1 SGHAT and CDR2 FQNNGV. The CDR3 runs 13 residues. In DNA form, the CDR3 reads TGTGCCAGCAGCCTGGGGACAGACCAAAAGCAGTATTTT. This gives the protein CASSLGTDQKQYF.

This clonotype was observed at least ten times. The rearrangement links TRBV7-8 to TRBJ1-5; D is perhaps TRBD1 (5 bases). V was clipped by 2 bases and J by 1 base, with 9 bases between them. The CDR3 runs to 15 residues. Germline V gives CDR1 SGHVS, CDR2 FQNEAQ. The CDR3 sequence: CASSLKGHSNQPQHF. In DNA form, the CDR3 reads TGTGCCAGCAGCTTAAAAGGACACAGCAATCAGCCCCAGCATTTT.

This clonotype was counted a few times. The chain has TRBV29-1 and TRBJ2-1; 8 bases align to TRBD2. Germline assignment: CDR1 SQVTM and CDR2 ANQGSEA. The CDR3 spans 11 residues. Trimming at V came to 2 bases and at J to 11 bases, leaving 2 bases not matched to a gene. DNA for the CDR3: TGCAGCGTTGAAACGGGGGGGCAGCAGTTCTTC. Translated, it gives CSVETGGQQFF.